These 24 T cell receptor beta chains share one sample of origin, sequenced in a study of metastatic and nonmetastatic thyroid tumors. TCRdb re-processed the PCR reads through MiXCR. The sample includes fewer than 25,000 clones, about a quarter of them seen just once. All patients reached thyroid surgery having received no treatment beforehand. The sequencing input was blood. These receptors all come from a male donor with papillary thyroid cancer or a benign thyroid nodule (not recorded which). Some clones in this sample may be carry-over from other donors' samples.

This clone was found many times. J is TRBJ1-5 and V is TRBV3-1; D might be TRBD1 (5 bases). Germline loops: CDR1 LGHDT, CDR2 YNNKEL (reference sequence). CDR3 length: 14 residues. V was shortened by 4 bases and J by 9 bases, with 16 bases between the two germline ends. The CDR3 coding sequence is TGTGCCAGCAGCCCCGGGGGGGGAGGTTCGCCCCAGCATTTT. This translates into CASSPGGGGSPQHF.

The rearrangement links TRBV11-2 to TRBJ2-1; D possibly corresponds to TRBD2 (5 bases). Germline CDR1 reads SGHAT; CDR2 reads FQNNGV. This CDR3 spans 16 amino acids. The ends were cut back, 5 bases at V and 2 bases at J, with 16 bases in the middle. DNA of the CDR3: TGTGCCAGCAGCCCCCAGGAGGATCGGCCCTACAATGAGCAGTTCTTC. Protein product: CASSPQEDRPYNEQFF.

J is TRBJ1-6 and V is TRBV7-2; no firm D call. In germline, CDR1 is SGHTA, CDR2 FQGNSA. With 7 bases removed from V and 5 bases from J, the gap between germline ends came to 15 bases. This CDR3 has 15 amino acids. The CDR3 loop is CASTPEAGNNSPLHF. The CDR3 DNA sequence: TGTGCCAGCACCCCTGAGGCGGGGAATAATTCACCCCTCCACTTT.

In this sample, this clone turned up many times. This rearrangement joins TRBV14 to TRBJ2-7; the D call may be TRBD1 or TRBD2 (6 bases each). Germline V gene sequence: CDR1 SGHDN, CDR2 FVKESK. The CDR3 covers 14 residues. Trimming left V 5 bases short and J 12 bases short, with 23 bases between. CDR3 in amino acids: CASSALGGPGLWYF. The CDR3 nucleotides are TGTGCCAGCAGCGCGCTGGGGGGCCCCGGCTTGTGGTACTTC.

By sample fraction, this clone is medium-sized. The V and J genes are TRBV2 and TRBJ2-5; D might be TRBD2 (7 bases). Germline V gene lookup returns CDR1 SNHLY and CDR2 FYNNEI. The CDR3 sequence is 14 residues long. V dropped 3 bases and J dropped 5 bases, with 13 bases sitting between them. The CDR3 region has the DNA TGTGCCAGCAGTGATGGGGGGGCAGTGGAGACCCAGTACTTC. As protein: CASSDGGAVETQYF.

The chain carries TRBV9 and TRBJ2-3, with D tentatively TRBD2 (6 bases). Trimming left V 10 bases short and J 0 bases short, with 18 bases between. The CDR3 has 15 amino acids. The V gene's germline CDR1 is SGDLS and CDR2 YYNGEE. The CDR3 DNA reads TGTGCCTGCGGGGCAGGGATCACTAGCACAGATACGCAGTATTTT. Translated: CACGAGITSTDTQYF. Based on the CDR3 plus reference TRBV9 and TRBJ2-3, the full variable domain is DSGVTQTPKHLITATGQRVTLRCSPRSGDLSVYWYQQSLDQGLQFLIQYYNGEERAKGNILERFSAQQFPDLHSELNLSSLELGDSALYFCACGAGITSTDTQYFGPGTRLTVL.

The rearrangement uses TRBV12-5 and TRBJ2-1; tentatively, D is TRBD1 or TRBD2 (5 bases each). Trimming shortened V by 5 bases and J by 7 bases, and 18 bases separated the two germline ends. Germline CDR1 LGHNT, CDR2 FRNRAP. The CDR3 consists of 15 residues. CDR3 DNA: TGTGCTAGTGGTACTGGGACGACCTCGGGTAATGAGCAGTTCTTC. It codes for CASGTGTTSGNEQFF.

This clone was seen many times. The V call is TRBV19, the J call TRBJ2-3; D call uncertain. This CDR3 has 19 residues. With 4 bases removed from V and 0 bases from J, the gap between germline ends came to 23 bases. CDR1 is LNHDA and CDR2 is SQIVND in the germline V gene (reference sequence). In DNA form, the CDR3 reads TGTGCCAGTAGTAATAAATGGAACCGCATAGGCACTAGCACAGATACGCAGTATTTT. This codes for CASSNKWNRIGTSTDTQYF.

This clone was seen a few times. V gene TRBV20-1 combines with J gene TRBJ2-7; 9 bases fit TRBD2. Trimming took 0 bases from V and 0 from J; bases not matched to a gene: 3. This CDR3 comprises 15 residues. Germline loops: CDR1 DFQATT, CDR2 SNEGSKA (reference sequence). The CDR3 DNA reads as TGCAGTGCTAGAGAGGGTAGCGGGAGCTCCTACGAGCAGTACTTC. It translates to CSAREGSGSSYEQYF.

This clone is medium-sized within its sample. CDR3: CASRIGRLYSPLHF. The CDR3 DNA follows: TGTGCCAGCAGAATCGGCCGACTCTACTCACCCCTCCACTTT. V usage is TRBV12-3 or TRBV12-4 and J usage is TRBJ1-6; D ambiguous. The V end lost 6 bases, the J end lost 10 bases, and 16 bases lay between the germline ends. This CDR3 region has 14 residues.

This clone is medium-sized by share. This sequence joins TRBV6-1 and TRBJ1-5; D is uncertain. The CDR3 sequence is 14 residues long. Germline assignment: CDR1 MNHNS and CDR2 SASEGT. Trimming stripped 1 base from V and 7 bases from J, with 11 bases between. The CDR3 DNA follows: TGTGCCAGCAGTGAAGTCGGGGTTTTACAGCCCCAGCATTTT. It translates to CASSEVGVLQPQHF.

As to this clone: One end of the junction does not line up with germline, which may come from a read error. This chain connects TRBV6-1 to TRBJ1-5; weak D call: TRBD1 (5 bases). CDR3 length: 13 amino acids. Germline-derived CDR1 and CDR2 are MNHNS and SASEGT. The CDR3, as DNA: TGTGCCAGCAGTTCCAGGGAAGGTCAGCCCCAGCATTTC. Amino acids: CASSSREGQPQHF.

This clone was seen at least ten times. The CDR3 DNA is TGCAGAGACGACCTTCGGGACACCACCTACGAGCAGTACTTC. Its protein product is CRDDLRDTTYEQYF. This chain links TRBV29-1 with TRBJ2-7; D may be TRBD1 (6 bases). Germline loops: CDR1 SQVTM, CDR2 ANQGSEA. This CDR3 comprises 14 residues.

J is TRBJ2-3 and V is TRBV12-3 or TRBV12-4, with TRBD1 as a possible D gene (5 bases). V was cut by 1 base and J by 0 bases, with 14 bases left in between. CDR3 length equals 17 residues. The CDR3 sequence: CASSLVQGISSTDTQYF. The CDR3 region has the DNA TGTGCCAGCAGTTTAGTGCAGGGAATCAGTAGCACAGATACGCAGTATTTT.

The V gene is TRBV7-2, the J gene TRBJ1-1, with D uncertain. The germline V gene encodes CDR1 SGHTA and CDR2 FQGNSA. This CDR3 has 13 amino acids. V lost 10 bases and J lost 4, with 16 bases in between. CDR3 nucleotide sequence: TGTGCCATCCGATCGGGGAGGGTCACTGAAGCTTTCTTT. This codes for CAIRSGRVTEAFF.

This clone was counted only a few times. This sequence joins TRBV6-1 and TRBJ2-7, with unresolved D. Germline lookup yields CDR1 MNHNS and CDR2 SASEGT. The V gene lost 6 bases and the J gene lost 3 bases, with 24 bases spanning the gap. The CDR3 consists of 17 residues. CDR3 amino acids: CASRPRRLDSTNYEQYF. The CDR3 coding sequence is TGTGCCAGCAGACCTCGTCGCCTAGACTCTACCAACTACGAGCAGTACTTC.

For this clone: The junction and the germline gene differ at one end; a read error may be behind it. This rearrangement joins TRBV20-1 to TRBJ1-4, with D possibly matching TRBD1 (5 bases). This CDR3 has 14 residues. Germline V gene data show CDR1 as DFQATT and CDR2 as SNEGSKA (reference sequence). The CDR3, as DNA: TGCAGTGCTAGAGATCGTCCGGGAGGGGAAAAACTGTCTTTT. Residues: CSARDRPGGEKLSF.

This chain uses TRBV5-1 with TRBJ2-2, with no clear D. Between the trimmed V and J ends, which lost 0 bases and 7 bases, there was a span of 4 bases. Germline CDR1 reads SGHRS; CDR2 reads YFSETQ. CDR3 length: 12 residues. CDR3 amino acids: CASSLVLGELFF. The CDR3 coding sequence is TGCGCCAGCAGCTTGGTCCTCGGGGAGCTGTTTTTT.

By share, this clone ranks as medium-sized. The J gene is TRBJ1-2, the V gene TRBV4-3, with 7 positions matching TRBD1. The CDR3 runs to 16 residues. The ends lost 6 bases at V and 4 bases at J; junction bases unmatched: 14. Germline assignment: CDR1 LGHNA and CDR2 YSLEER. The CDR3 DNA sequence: TGCGCCAGCAGTCCCGAGGTCGACAGGGACGCCTATGGCTACACCTTC. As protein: CASSPEVDRDAYGYTF.

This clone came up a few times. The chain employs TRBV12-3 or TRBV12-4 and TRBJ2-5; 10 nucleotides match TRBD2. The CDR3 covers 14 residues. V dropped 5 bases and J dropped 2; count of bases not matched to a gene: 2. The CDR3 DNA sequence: TGTGCCAGCAGTAAACTAGCGGGGCAAGAGACCCAGTACTTC. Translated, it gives CASSKLAGQETQYF.

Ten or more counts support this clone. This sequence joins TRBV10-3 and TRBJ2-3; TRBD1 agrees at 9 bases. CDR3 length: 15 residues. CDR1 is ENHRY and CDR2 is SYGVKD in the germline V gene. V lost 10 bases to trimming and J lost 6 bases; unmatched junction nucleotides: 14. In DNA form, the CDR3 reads TGTGCCACAAGGACAGGGGACGGACTAGGGGATACGCAGTATTTT. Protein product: CATRTGDGLGDTQYF.

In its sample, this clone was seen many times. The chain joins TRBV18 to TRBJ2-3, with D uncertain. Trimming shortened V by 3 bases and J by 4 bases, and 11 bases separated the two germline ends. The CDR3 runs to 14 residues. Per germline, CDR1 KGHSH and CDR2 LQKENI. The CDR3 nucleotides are TGTGCCAGCTCACCCTCCACGGGCTCAGATACGCAGTATTTT. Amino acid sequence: CASSPSTGSDTQYF.

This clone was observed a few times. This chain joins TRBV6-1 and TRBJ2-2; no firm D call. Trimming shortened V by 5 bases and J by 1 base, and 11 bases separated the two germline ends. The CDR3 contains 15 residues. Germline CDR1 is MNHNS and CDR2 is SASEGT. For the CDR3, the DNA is TGTGCCAGCAGTTTTAATGCGGAGAACACCGGGGAGCTGTTTTTT. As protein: CASSFNAENTGELFF.

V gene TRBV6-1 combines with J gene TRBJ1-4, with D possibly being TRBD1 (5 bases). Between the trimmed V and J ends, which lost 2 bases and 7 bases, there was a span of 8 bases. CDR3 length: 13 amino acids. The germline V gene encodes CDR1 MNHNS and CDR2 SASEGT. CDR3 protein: CASSESGSEKLFF. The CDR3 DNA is TGTGCCAGCAGTGAATCAGGGAGTGAAAAACTGTTTTTT.